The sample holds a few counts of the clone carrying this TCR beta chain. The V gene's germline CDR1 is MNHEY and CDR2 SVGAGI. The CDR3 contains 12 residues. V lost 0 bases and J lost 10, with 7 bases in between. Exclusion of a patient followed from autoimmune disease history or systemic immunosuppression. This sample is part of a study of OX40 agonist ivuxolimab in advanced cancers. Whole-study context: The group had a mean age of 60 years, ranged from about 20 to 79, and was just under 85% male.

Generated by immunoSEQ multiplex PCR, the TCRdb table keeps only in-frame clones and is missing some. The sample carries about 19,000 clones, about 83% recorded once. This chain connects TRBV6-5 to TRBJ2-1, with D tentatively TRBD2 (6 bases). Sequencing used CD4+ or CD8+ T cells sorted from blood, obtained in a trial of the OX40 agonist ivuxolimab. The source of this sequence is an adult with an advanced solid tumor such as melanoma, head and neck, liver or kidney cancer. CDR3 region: CASSYSRGEQFF. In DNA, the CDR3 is TGTGCCAGCAGTTACTCCCGGGGGGAGCAGTTCTTC.